The 21 T cell receptor beta chains given below trace back to one sample, sequenced in a study of OX40 agonist ivuxolimab in advanced cancers. Sequencing was performed with immunoSEQ multiplex PCR; in TCRdb, only in-frame clones are kept and a portion is missing. Among about 40,000 clones listed, roughly 90% were seen once. Material: CD4+ or CD8+ T cells sorted from blood, obtained in a trial of the OX40 agonist ivuxolimab. Receptor source: an adult with an advanced solid tumor such as melanoma, head and neck, liver or kidney cancer.

This chain joins TRBV12-5 and TRBJ2-3, with no clear D. Looked up from germline, CDR1 is LGHNT and CDR2 is FRNRAP. Trimming took 6 bases from V and 0 from J, leaving 10 bases between them. CDR3 length: 14 amino acids. In DNA form, the CDR3 reads TGTGCTAGTGGCCCGACCGTTAGCACAGATACGCAGTATTTT. Its translation is CASGPTVSTDTQYF.

The chain employs TRBV5-1 and TRBJ2-1; D unclear. Germline-derived CDR1 and CDR2 are SGHRS and YFSETQ. The CDR3 length is 14 residues. V lost 2 bases to trimming and J lost 8 bases, with 14 bases between them. In DNA form, the CDR3 reads TGCGCCAGCAGCTTTGACCGACCTCGGGATGAGCAGTTCTTC. Protein product: CASSFDRPRDEQFF.

The rearrangement joins TRBV6-1 to TRBJ1-1, with D perhaps matching TRBD1 (6 bases). V was pared by 1 base and J by 0 bases, with 9 bases between. Per the germline V gene, CDR1 is MNHNS and CDR2 is SASEGT. This CDR3 has 15 residues. In DNA, the CDR3 is TGTGCCAGCAGTGAAGAGGGGGAAATGAACACTGAAGCTTTCTTT. Translation: CASSEEGEMNTEAFF.

This chain uses TRBV11-1 with TRBJ2-1; the D gene is possibly TRBD2 (7 bases). With 4 bases removed from V and 1 base from J, the gap between germline ends came to 23 bases. The CDR3 sequence is 19 residues long. Per germline, CDR1 SGHAT and CDR2 FQDESV (reference sequence). In DNA, the CDR3 is TGTGCCAGCAGCTCTGTCGGCGGGGGACAATATGAATCCTACAATGAGCAGTTCTTC. As protein: CASSSVGGGQYESYNEQFF.

The chain uses TRBV5-1 and TRBJ2-5; the match to TRBD1 covers 9 bases. The CDR3 contains 13 residues. V was clipped by 8 bases and J by 3 bases; unmatched bases: 5. The germline gives CDR1 SGHRS, CDR2 YFSETQ. CDR3 bases: TGCGCCAGTTTAAGGACAGGGGAAGAGACCCAGTACTTC. This translates into CASLRTGEETQYF.

This clone showed up just once. J is TRBJ2-5 and V is TRBV7-2; D perhaps matches TRBD1 (6 bases). This CDR3 comprises 18 residues. Trimming pared 3 bases from V and 0 bases from J, leaving 20 bases between. Germline V gene sequence: CDR1 SGHTA, CDR2 FQGNSA. The DNA for the CDR3 is TGTGCCAGCAGCTTGCCTCACAGGGTGGGACCGAACCAAGAGACCCAGTACTTC. This sequence encodes CASSLPHRVGPNQETQYF.

This clone occurred once. The chain joins TRBV2 to TRBJ2-2; D is perhaps TRBD2 (6 bases). Trimming shortened V by 6 bases and J by 6 bases, and 20 bases separated the two germline ends. CDR1 is SNHLY and CDR2 is FYNNEI in the germline V gene. The CDR3 is made up of 16 amino acids. For the CDR3, the DNA is TGTGCCAGCAGCGCAAAAAGTGGGGGGATATCCGGGGAGCTGTTTTTT. Protein: CASSAKSGGISGELFF.

This clone was seen once. This chain links TRBV19 with TRBJ1-2, with TRBD1 identical over 8 bases. With 10 bases clipped from V and 5 bases from J, the junction kept 15 bases outside the gene matches. Germline lookup yields CDR1 LNHDA and CDR2 SQIVND (reference sequence). The CDR3 is 15 amino acids. The CDR3 DNA reads TGTGCCACCGAACCCAGGGGGCGGCAGGGGTATGGCTACACCTTC. This encodes CATEPRGRQGYGYTF.

This chain links TRBV2 with TRBJ2-1; D gene unclear. V shed 7 bases and J shed 15 bases, with 25 bases lying between them. CDR3 length equals 14 residues. CDR1 SNHLY and CDR2 FYNNEI come from the germline V gene. The CDR3 DNA is TGTGCCAGCACCCTTATATTATTTGACCCTAAGGGGTTCTTC. Its protein product is CASTLILFDPKGFF.

The J gene is TRBJ1-3, the V gene TRBV18; a weak D match, TRBD1 (5 bases). V dropped 8 bases and J dropped 3 bases, with 20 bases sitting between them. The germline V gene has CDR1 KGHSH and CDR2 LQKENI. The CDR3 contains 16 residues. The chain's CDR3 is CASPGIEGVGGNTIYF. CDR3 in DNA: TGTGCCAGCCCAGGAATCGAAGGGGTTGGTGGAAACACCATATATTTT.

V usage is TRBV7-3 and J usage is TRBJ2-2; 8 nucleotides align to TRBD2. CDR1 is SGHTA, CDR2 FQGTGA, per germline. This CDR3 is 17 amino acids long. The junction had 10 bases not matched to a gene; V was cut back by 4 bases and J by 3 bases. CDR3 region: CASSSQDRGGDTGELFF. In DNA form, the CDR3 reads TGTGCCAGCAGCTCCCAAGATCGGGGGGGCGACACCGGGGAGCTGTTTTTT.

This clone showed up just once. The V and J genes are TRBV7-9 and TRBJ2-4; unclear D gene. Deletions cut 5 bases from V and 0 bases from J, with 14 bases between. The CDR3 sequence is 16 residues long. Germline V gene lookup returns CDR1 SEHNR and CDR2 FQNEAQ (reference sequence). The CDR3 reads CASSHTVELAKNIQYF. CDR3 in DNA: TGTGCCAGCAGCCATACGGTGGAGCTAGCCAAAAACATTCAGTACTTC.

The V call is TRBV6-1, the J call TRBJ2-7, with a possible D match to TRBD1 (6 bases). CDR1 and CDR2 from the germline V gene are MNHNS and SASEGT. The CDR3 has 15 residues. Trimming cost V 7 bases and J 6 bases, with 22 bases left between them. The CDR3 DNA reads as TGTGCCAGCACCCGGGAACAGGGTGATCCCCTCGAGCAGTACTTC. Translated: CASTREQGDPLEQYF.

The chain couples TRBV10-3 to TRBJ2-7; D possibly corresponds to TRBD1 (6 bases). Trimming cost V 6 bases and J 3 bases, with 9 bases left between them. The CDR3 spans 12 residues. Germline CDR1 reads ENHRY; CDR2 reads SYGVKD. In DNA, the CDR3 is TGTGCCATCAGCTTGGACAGCTACGAGCAGTACTTC. It codes for CAISLDSYEQYF.

This clone has more than one count but fewer than ten. The V gene is TRBV5-1, the J gene TRBJ1-4; D perhaps matches TRBD1 (6 bases). The V gene lost 1 base and the J gene lost 1 base, with 23 bases spanning the gap. CDR1 is SGHRS, CDR2 YFSETQ, per germline. The CDR3 consists of 20 residues. CDR3 protein: CASSLTGTKGGRRTNEKLFF. Written as DNA, the CDR3 is TGCGCCAGCAGCTTGACAGGGACCAAGGGGGGTCGTCGAACTAATGAAAAACTGTTTTTT.

The J gene is TRBJ2-7, the V gene TRBV5-4; possibly TRBD2 for D (5 bases). V shed 2 bases and J shed 0 bases, with 12 bases lying between them. The germline V gene encodes CDR1 SGHNT and CDR2 YYREEE (reference sequence). CDR3 length: 15 amino acids. For the CDR3, the DNA is TGTGCCAGCAGCTTCCCGGGGAGAAACTCCTACGAGCAGTACTTC. It yields the protein CASSFPGRNSYEQYF.

In its sample, this clone was seen once. V gene TRBV5-3 combines with J gene TRBJ1-2; unclear D gene. TRBV5-3 is an open reading frame whose function is uncertain. The CDR3 spans 12 residues. V shed 6 bases and J shed 8 bases, with 14 bases lying between them. The CDR3 is CARKLVTWGYTF. In DNA form, the CDR3 reads TGTGCCAGAAAACTCGTGACTTGGGGCTACACCTTC.

The rearrangement joins TRBV5-4 to TRBJ1-2, with TRBD1 matching over 11 bases. V gave up 4 bases and J gave up 4 bases; unmatched junction bases: 12. This CDR3 is 17 amino acids long. Germline CDR1 is SGHNT and CDR2 is YYREEE (reference sequence). In DNA form, the CDR3 reads TGTGCCAGCAGCATGGGGGTTGGGACAGGGGGTATCTATGGCTACACCTTC. This gives the protein CASSMGVGTGGIYGYTF.

To note about this clone: The junction shows a germline mismatch at one end, possibly a read error. V usage is TRBV19 and J usage is TRBJ1-4; maybe TRBD1 (5 bases). Germline assignment: CDR1 LNHDA and CDR2 SQIVND (reference sequence). This CDR3 has 18 residues. The CDR3 loop reads CASRIAHGGGTGNEKLFF. The CDR3 DNA is TGTGCCAGTAGAATAGCCCACGGGGGGGGAACGGGTAATGAAAAACTGTTTTTT.

V gene TRBV10-3 combines with J gene TRBJ2-3; 8 bases agree with TRBD1. The V gene end was trimmed by 4 bases and the J gene end by 4 bases; junction bases not matched to a gene: 4. The CDR3 runs 14 residues. CDR1 is ENHRY, CDR2 SYGVKD, per germline. The CDR3, as DNA: TGTGCCATCAGTGGACAGGGGAGCCCAGATACGCAGTATTTT. Translating gives CAISGQGSPDTQYF.

This clone was seen just once. The V call is TRBV4-1, the J call TRBJ2-5; TRBD2 might be the D (7 bases). The V end was cut by 2 bases, the J end by 4 bases, with 23 bases between. CDR1 is MGHRA, CDR2 YSYEKL, per germline. The length of the CDR3 is 18 residues. The CDR3 nucleotides are TGCGCCAGCAGCCAACGATCCGGGGAGTGGGGGGGCCCAGAGACCCAGTACTTC. Its protein is CASSQRSGEWGGPETQYF.